This T cell receptor (beta chain) stems from a study of radiation and T cells in renal cell carcinoma. Study outcomes and limitations: Top tumor clonotypes rose in blood 2 weeks post-radiation, then contracted. Baseline intratumoral clonotype presence is unknown without pretreatment biopsies.

Produced via immunoSEQ multiplex PCR; TCRdb's table is partial and in-frame only. The sample contains around 170,000 clones, 88% of which appear only once. In the case of this clone: The antigen is unknown.

Deletions cut 6 bases from V and 0 bases from J, with 11 bases between. Looked up from germline, CDR1 is MGHDK and CDR2 is SYGVNS. The CDR3 is 15 residues long. Sample time point: blood 4 weeks post-SBRT, at nephrectomy. Treatment denoted: 15 Gy SBRT to primary tumor, nephrectomy 4 weeks later. Nephrectomy followed 15 Gy stereotactic body radiation by 4 weeks. Serial blood draws occurred at baseline and 2 and 4 weeks post-SBRT. The sample was blood, taken from a patient whose treatment included radiotherapy and nephrectomy. The chain couples TRBV25-1 to TRBJ1-4, with unresolved D. The clonotype comes from a woman aged 45-65 years with renal cell carcinoma. The DNA of the CDR3 is TGTGCCAGCAGATTAATTTCTGCAACTAATGAAAAACTGTTTTTT. This gives the protein CASRLISATNEKLFF.